The T cell receptor beta chain described here comes from a study of early T cells in non-severe SARS-CoV-2 infection. Study-wide background: Alpha and beta chains were unpaired, from unsorted whole-blood bulk RNA.

Germline values: CDR1 SQVTM, CDR2 ANQGSEA. The V gene lost 5 bases and the J gene lost 4 bases, with 17 bases spanning the gap. CDR3 length: 14 amino acids. Points from the study as a whole: The VDJdb matching leaned toward anti-spike CD8 responses and overlooked private and CD4 specificities.

Unique molecular identifiers were affixed to single, distinct cDNA molecules. Each CDR3 protein gets one entry after TCRdb re-called the 5' RACE reads with MiXCR. This sample has roughly 54,000 distinct CDR3 sequences; less than 9.5% occur once, and the top ten carry more than 9%. Worth noting for this clonotype: Its antigen remains unidentified.

This chain links TRBV29-1 with TRBJ2-5; no reliable D call. Sequenced here: whole blood, sampled at baseline. The TCR sequence derives from an adult who was a healthcare worker with PCR-confirmed SARS-CoV-2 infection or an uninfected control (not recorded which). CDR3 protein: CSVYLVGKGETQYF. DNA for the CDR3: TGCAGCGTTTATCTAGTTGGGAAGGGAGAGACCCAGTACTTC.